This TCR beta chain appears in the sequencing data of a study of shared clonotypes between healthy human individuals. Study observations and caveats: Naive subsets typically showed greater estimated richness than memory subsets. Clonotype sharing across four donors was observed for 4.5% to 6.5% of naive CD4 clonotypes.

Profiling relied on immunoSEQ multiplex PCR, and the TCRdb table lists in-frame clones only, not all of them. Of 1.5 million to 2.5 million clones in the sample, less than 95% were seen once. Germline V gene sequence: CDR1 LGHNA, CDR2 YSLEER. Trimming cost V 8 bases and J 3 bases; bases outside gene matches: 13. This CDR3 is 16 amino acids long. As concerns this clone: As yet, its antigen is unknown.

The naive CD8 subset, CD45RO-negative cells positively selected for CCR7, excluded terminally differentiated effector memory CD45RA+ cells. Each of the donors was a healthy adult who was HIV-negative and had not had a recent acute infection or vaccination. Sequencing used naive CD8+ T cells sorted from blood. The chain recombines TRBV4-3 with TRBJ2-1; 7 bases match TRBD2. This receptor was obtained from a young man in good health. This CDR3 is CASSAGYGSFYNEQFF. CDR3 nucleotide sequence: TGCGCCAGCTCAGCGGGATACGGTTCCTTCTACAATGAGCAGTTCTTC.